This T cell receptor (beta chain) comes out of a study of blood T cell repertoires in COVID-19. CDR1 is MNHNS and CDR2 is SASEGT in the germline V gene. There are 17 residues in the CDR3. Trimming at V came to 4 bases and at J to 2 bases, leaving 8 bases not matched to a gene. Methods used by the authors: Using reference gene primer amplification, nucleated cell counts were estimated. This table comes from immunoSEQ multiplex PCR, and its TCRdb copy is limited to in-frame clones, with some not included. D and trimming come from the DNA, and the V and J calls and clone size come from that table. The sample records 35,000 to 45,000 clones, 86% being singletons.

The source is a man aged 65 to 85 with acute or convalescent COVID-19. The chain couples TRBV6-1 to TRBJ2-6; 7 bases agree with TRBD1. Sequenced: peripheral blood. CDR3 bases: TGTGCCAGCAGTGCATCCAGGGGGACGGCTGGGGCCAACGTCCTGACTTTC. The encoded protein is CASSASRGTAGANVLTF.